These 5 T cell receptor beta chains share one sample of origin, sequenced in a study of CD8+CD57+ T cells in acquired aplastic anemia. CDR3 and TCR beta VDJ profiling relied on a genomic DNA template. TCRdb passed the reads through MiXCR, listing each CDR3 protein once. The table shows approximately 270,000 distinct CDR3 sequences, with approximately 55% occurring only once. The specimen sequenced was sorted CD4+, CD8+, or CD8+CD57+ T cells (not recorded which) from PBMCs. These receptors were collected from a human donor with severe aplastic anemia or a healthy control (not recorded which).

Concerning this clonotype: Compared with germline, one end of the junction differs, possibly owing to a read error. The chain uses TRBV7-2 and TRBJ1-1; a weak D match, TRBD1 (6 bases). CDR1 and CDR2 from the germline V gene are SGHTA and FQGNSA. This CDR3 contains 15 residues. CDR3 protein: CAGSLEGDGGTEAFF. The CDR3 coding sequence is TGTGCCGGCAGCTTAGAAGGGGACGGGGGGACAGAAGCTTTCTTT.

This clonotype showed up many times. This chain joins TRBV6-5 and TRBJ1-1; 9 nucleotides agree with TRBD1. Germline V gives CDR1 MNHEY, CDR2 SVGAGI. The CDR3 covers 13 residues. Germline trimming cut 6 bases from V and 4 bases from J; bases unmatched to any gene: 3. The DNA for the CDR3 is TGTGCCAGCAGGGGGACAGGGTTCACTGAAGCTTTCTTT. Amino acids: CASRGTGFTEAFF.

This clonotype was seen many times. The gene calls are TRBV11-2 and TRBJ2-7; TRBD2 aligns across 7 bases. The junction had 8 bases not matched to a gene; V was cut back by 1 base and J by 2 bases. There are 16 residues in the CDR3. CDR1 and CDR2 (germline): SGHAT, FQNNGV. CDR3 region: CASSLGGPSGTYEQYF. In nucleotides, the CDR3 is TGTGCCAGCAGCTTAGGAGGGCCTAGCGGTACCTACGAGCAGTACTTC.

CDR3 nucleotide sequence: TGTGCCAGCTCGAATGGGGGGGCTACAGATACGCAGTATTTT. Protein sequence: CASSNGGATDTQYF. The chain carries TRBV2 and TRBJ2-3, with TRBD2 as a possible D gene (7 bases). This CDR3 contains 14 residues. V was trimmed by 8 bases and J by 3 bases, leaving 15 bases between them. Germline loops: CDR1 SNHLY, CDR2 FYNNEI.

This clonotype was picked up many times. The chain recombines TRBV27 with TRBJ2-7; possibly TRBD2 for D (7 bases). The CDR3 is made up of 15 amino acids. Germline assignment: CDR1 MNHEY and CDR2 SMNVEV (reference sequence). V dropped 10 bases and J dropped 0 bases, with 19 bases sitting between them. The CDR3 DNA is TGTGCCACGAGATTGCTAGGGGGGGCCTCCTACGAGCAGTACTTC. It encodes CATRLLGGASYEQYF.